This paragraph reports one T cell receptor beta chain. The CDR3 is 11 amino acids. J lost 4 bases, V lost 8 bases, and 2 bases had no gene match. The germline CDR1 and CDR2 sequences are WSHSY and SAAADI. These data come from a study of technical replicates of blood from four donors. Clones were read by immunoSEQ multiplex PCR, and TCRdb kept only the in-frame ones, dropping some. In the table there are 80,000 or so clones, 90% to 97% of which are singletons. This TCR came from a human donor in good health. The rearrangement joins TRBV10-2 to TRBJ2-7; TRBD2 aligns across 7 bases. The sample taken for sequencing was T cells isolated from PBMCs. The CDR3 coding sequence is TGCGCCAGCGAGCGGGGTTACGAGCAGTACTTC. It is translated as CASERGYEQYF.